This T cell receptor beta chain was observed in a study of response to subunit inactivated influenza vaccine listed by TCRdb under 2018. With respect to the entire study: Deep quantitative profiling of the T cell receptor repertoire was used in the study to follow responses to a trivalent subunit inactivated influenza vaccine.

Study-level results and caveats: The authors suggested that each seasonal influenza vaccination may recruit only a limited number of new T cells.

Libraries came from RT-PCR. The reads were generated on an Illumina HiSeq 2500. The raw public reads went through TCRdb reprocessing: fastp at Q25, MiXCR clone calling, in-frame beta chains kept. Merged by CDR3 protein, the rows form single entries marked with the most common genes and DNA. Across this sample there are a few hundred thousand distinct CDR3 sequences, with approximately 6.9% seen only once. Around 13% of the sample rests with the top ten. Details on this clonotype: Its antigen has not been determined. Qualities for individual bases were not recorded, and no much larger clone is one base off.

Ends trimmed: V by 1 base, J by 3 bases; bases unmatched to a gene: 6. CDR3 length: 14 amino acids, cysteine to phenylalanine. Only the CDR3 region is kept as DNA, spanning 42 bases read in frame from base 1. CDR1 and CDR2, looked up from the germline V gene (reference sequence), are GTSNPN and SVGIG. The V and J genes are TRBV30 and TRBJ2-7; TRBD1 fits 7 bases in the junction. The clonotype was recovered from a man aged 45 to 70 who received an inactivated influenza vaccine. Donor details come from another sample of the same person, matched by shared clones. The sample here was PBMCs from blood, taken approximately 25 months after vaccination. CDR3 reads: CAWSGDSLSYEQYF. The sequence in DNA is TGTGCCTGGAGTGGGGACAGTCTTAGCTACGAGCAGTACTTC.